The 26 T cell receptor beta chains presented below share a single source sample, sequenced in a study of cytomegalovirus exposure and HLA in healthy donors. PCR involved 60 Vbeta and 13 Jbeta primers. Sequencing used immunoSEQ multiplex PCR; TCRdb keeps in-frame clones, though not all of them. The data hold some 130,000 clones, with 79% observed a single time. Sequenced: PBMCs. The source of these receptors is a man aged 18 to 30 in good health and CMV-seronegative.

This chain links TRBV18 with TRBJ1-1, with 8 bases identical to TRBD1. After removal of 3 bases from V and 4 bases from J, the junction contained 7 bases not matched to a gene. CDR1 KGHSH and CDR2 LQKENI come from the germline V gene. The CDR3 covers 15 residues. CDR3 loop: CASSPGQAGGTEAFF. DNA of the CDR3: TGTGCCAGCTCACCGGGACAGGCAGGAGGCACTGAAGCTTTCTTT.

The chain carries TRBV2 and TRBJ2-3; TRBD1 might be the D (5 bases). The CDR3 is 17 residues long. Per germline, CDR1 SNHLY and CDR2 FYNNEI. V gave up 3 bases and J gave up 3 bases, with 19 bases separating them. CDR3: CASSEHPPGFLTDTQYF. CDR3 bases: TGTGCCAGCAGTGAGCACCCCCCAGGGTTTCTTACAGATACGCAGTATTTT.

There are a few counts of this clone. V and J are TRBV6-5 and TRBJ2-7, with D possibly being TRBD2 (7 bases). Germline CDR1 reads MNHEY; CDR2 reads SVGAGI. Deletions cut 10 bases from V and 3 bases from J, with 16 bases between. There are 13 residues in the CDR3. CDR3 DNA: TGTGCCATCAGCCAGGGAGGGGGCTACGAGCAGTACTTC. Translated, it gives CAISQGGGYEQYF.

V and J are TRBV5-6 and TRBJ2-3; the match to TRBD1 covers 7 bases. The trim removed 1 base at V and 3 bases at J, leaving 5 bases unmatched. The CDR3 sequence is 15 residues long. CDR1 is SGHDT and CDR2 is YYEEEE in the germline V gene. The CDR3 DNA follows: TGTGCCAGCAGCTTGTTTGACAGGGTGACAGATACGCAGTATTTT. Its translation: CASSLFDRVTDTQYF.

The chain recombines TRBV4-3 with TRBJ2-4; 8 bases line up with TRBD1. Germline loops: CDR1 LGHNA, CDR2 YSLEER. The CDR3 runs 17 residues. V lost 4 bases to trimming and J lost 0 bases; unmatched junction nucleotides: 8. This chain's CDR3 is CASSPLWTGSAKNIQYF. In DNA, the CDR3 is TGCGCCAGCAGCCCCCTATGGACAGGGTCAGCCAAAAACATTCAGTACTTC.

The chain employs TRBV19 and TRBJ1-5; the D is unclear. CDR1 is LNHDA, CDR2 SQIVND, per germline (reference sequence). V was shortened by 0 bases and J by 9 bases, with 6 bases between the two germline ends. The CDR3 has 12 amino acids. For the CDR3, the DNA is TGTGCCAGTAGTATAGATCAGTGGCCCCAGCATTTT. Its protein product is CASSIDQWPQHF.

This chain links TRBV30 with TRBJ1-5, with a tentative D call TRBD1 (5 bases). Germline lookup yields CDR1 GTSNPN and CDR2 SVGIG (reference sequence). Trimming removed 2 bases from V and 5 bases from J, with 10 bases in between. This CDR3 is built from 13 residues. The CDR3 DNA sequence: TGTGCCTGGAGTTGGGGGGGGGATCAGCCCCAGCATTTT. This encodes CAWSWGGDQPQHF.

The rearrangement joins TRBV27 to TRBJ1-1, with TRBD1 matching 8 bases. CDR3 length: 16 residues. Trimming removed 6 bases from V and 1 base from J; junction bases left unmatched: 10. From germline, CDR1 is MNHEY and CDR2 SMNVEV (reference sequence). The CDR3: CASSSRGLRSNTEAFF. For the CDR3, the DNA is TGTGCCAGCAGCAGCAGGGGGCTACGGTCGAACACTGAAGCTTTCTTT.

Only one count was recorded for this clone. CDR3 coding DNA: TGTGCCAGCAGCTTAGACCCACTCCTTAACTATGGCTACACCTTC. It is translated as CASSLDPLLNYGYTF. The genes are TRBV11-2 and TRBJ1-2; D is unresolved. CDR1 SGHAT and CDR2 FQNNGV come from the germline V gene. Deletions cut 0 bases from V and 1 base from J, with 9 bases between. CDR3 length equals 15 residues. The whole variable domain, filled in from reference TRBV11-2 and TRBJ1-2, reads EAGVAQSPRYKIIEKRQSVAFWCNPISGHATLYWYQQILGQGPKLLIQFQNNGVVDDSQLPKDRFSAERLKGVDSTLKIQPAKLEDSAVYLCASSLDPLLNYGYTFGSGTRLTVV.

This clone occurred a few times. This rearrangement joins TRBV6-5 to TRBJ1-1; TRBD1 is a possible D gene (5 bases). The CDR3 is made up of 14 amino acids. The ends were cut back, 1 base at V and 4 bases at J, with 10 bases in the middle. Looked up from germline, CDR1 is MNHEY and CDR2 is SVGAGI. CDR3 bases: TGTGCCAGCAGTTACTTCAGGGTAGGCACTGAAGCTTTCTTT. Amino acids: CASSYFRVGTEAFF.

The chain is built from TRBV5-1 and TRBJ1-2; 11 positions agree with TRBD1. V was clipped by 4 bases and J by 6 bases; unmatched bases: 5. CDR1 is SGHRS, CDR2 YFSETQ, per germline. There are 14 residues in the CDR3. The CDR3 DNA follows: TGCGCCAGCAGCGTTGGACAGGGGGCCGATGGCTACACCTTC. Translation gives CASSVGQGADGYTF.

The chain uses TRBV28 and TRBJ2-1; D is undetermined. The CDR3 covers 16 residues. Germline CDR1 and CDR2: MDHEN and SYDVKM. The V end lost 2 bases, the J end lost 3 bases, and 14 bases lay between the germline ends. CDR3 bases: TGTGCCAGCAGTTTAGTGGGCAGGATCGGCTACAATGAGCAGTTCTTC. It translates to CASSLVGRIGYNEQFF.

This clone turned up a few times. This chain joins TRBV7-9 and TRBJ2-5; 11 nucleotides align to TRBD1. The J call may be in error: the DNA end matches TRBJ2-7 better. This CDR3 is built from 16 residues. Germline-derived CDR1 and CDR2 are SEHNR and FQNEAQ (reference sequence). In nucleotides, the CDR3 is TGTGCCAGCAGCTTAGTGGCCGGGACAGGGGGATTCGAGCAGTACTTC. Its protein product is CASSLVAGTGGFEQYF.

For this clone: One end of the junction fails to match germline, which may point to a read error. The CDR3 spells CSSSQTSTGSSYEQYF. As DNA, the CDR3 is TGTTCCAGCAGCCAAACATCGACAGGGAGCTCCTACGAGCAGTACTTC. V gene TRBV7-9 combines with J gene TRBJ2-7, with TRBD1 identical over 7 bases. CDR1 and CDR2 (germline): SEHNR, FQNEAQ (reference sequence). This CDR3 region has 16 residues.

This clone appeared a single time. The rearrangement links TRBV9 to TRBJ1-2; possible D gene TRBD1, 5 bases. The V and J ends lost 3 bases and 2 bases respectively, with 8 bases between them. This CDR3 is built from 13 residues. CDR1 SGDLS and CDR2 YYNGEE come from the germline V gene. CDR3 sequence: CASSARQNYGYTF. The CDR3 nucleotides are TGTGCCAGCAGCGCTCGACAGAACTATGGCTACACCTTC.

In this sample, this clone turned up a few times. The rearrangement joins TRBV4-3 to TRBJ1-1; D is ambiguous. CDR1 and CDR2 (germline): LGHNA, YSLEER. Trimming cost V 3 bases and J 8 bases, with 16 bases left between them. This CDR3 has 14 residues. The CDR3 sequence: CASSHQRGHHEAFF. The CDR3 nucleotides are TGCGCCAGCAGCCATCAGCGGGGTCACCACGAAGCTTTCTTT.

Concerning this clone: The junction departs from germline at one end; a sequencing error may be responsible. In DNA form, the CDR3 reads TGCGGAACAGGGGTTGAAAAACTGTTTTTT. It encodes CGTGVEKLFF. The rearrangement joins TRBV6-1 to TRBJ1-4; TRBD1 matches at 7 bases. The CDR3 is 10 amino acids. Germline CDR1 is MNHNS and CDR2 is SASEGT.

V gene TRBV5-4 combines with J gene TRBJ1-1, with D perhaps TRBD1 (6 bases). Trimming took 4 bases from V and 11 from J, leaving 15 bases between them. CDR3 size: 12 residues. Germline values: CDR1 SGHNT, CDR2 YYREEE (reference sequence). The CDR3 loop reads CASSEAGGPAFF. The DNA for the CDR3 is TGTGCCAGCAGCGAAGCCGGGGGGCCGGCTTTCTTT.

This clone was picked up one time. The rearrangement joins TRBV30 to TRBJ1-5; 9 nucleotides agree with TRBD1. Trimming cost V 5 bases and J 2 bases; bases outside gene matches: 4. Germline V gene data show CDR1 as GTSNPN and CDR2 as SVGIG (reference sequence). This CDR3 has 14 amino acids. The CDR3 region has the DNA TGTGCCTGGGTGGGACAGGGTGGCAATCAGCCCCAGCATTTT. Protein product: CAWVGQGGNQPQHF. The whole variable domain, remainder taken from reference TRBV30 and TRBJ1-5, is SQTIHQWPATLVQPVGSPLSLECTVEGTSNPNLYWYRQAAGRGLQLLFYSVGIGQISSEVPQNLSASRPQDRQFILSSKKLLLSDSGFYLCAWVGQGGNQPQHFGDGTRLSIL.

The rearrangement uses TRBV28 and TRBJ1-2, with 8 nucleotides matching TRBD1. V dropped 4 bases and J dropped 3; count of bases not matched to a gene: 1. The germline V gene has CDR1 MDHEN and CDR2 SYDVKM. The CDR3 covers 13 residues. Here the CDR3 reads CASSSTGDYGYTF. The CDR3 bases are TGTGCCAGCAGTTCGACAGGGGACTATGGCTACACCTTC.

V and J are TRBV5-1 and TRBJ1-1; D may be TRBD1 (5 bases). Trimming took 7 bases from V and 1 from J, leaving 14 bases between them. The CDR3 runs to 14 residues. Germline assignment: CDR1 SGHRS and CDR2 YFSETQ. CDR3: CASAPAGENTEAFF. The CDR3 coding sequence is TGCGCCAGCGCCCCGGCGGGGGAGAACACTGAAGCTTTCTTT.

This clone has only a few counts. V is TRBV4-3 and J is TRBJ1-2; 8 nucleotides match TRBD1. The CDR3 contains 14 residues. V shed 2 bases, J shed 5 bases, and the junction held 4 bases outside the gene matches. CDR1 and CDR2 from the germline V gene are LGHNA and YSLEER. The chain's CDR3 is CASSQRTGRYGYTF. Here the CDR3 DNA reads TGCGCCAGCAGCCAAAGGACAGGGAGGTATGGCTACACCTTC.

The chain recombines TRBV5-6 with TRBJ1-3; D perhaps matches TRBD1 (5 bases). The CDR3 sequence is 14 residues long. CDR1 and CDR2 from the germline V gene are SGHDT and YYEEEE. Trimming removed 1 base at V and 3 bases at J, with 8 bases between. The CDR3 loop is CASSLQGGGNTIYF. The CDR3 nucleotides read TGTGCCAGCAGCTTGCAGGGTGGTGGAAACACCATATATTTT. Supplemented by reference TRBV5-6 and TRBJ1-3, the full variable domain reads DAGVTQSPTHLIKTRGQQVTLRCSPKSGHDTVSWYQQALGQGPQFIFQYYEEEERQRGNFPDRFSGHQFPNYSSELNVNALLLGDSALYLCASSLQGGGNTIYFGEGSWLTVV.

This rearrangement joins TRBV7-8 to TRBJ2-7; D remains ambiguous. CDR3 length: 11 amino acids. In germline, CDR1 is SGHVS, CDR2 FQNEAQ. Trimming removed 5 bases at V and 4 bases at J, with 6 bases between. CDR3 nucleotide sequence: TGTGCCAGCAGCCCCTCTTACGAGCAGTACTTC. Its protein is CASSPSYEQYF.

This chain connects TRBV5-6 to TRBJ1-1; D possibly corresponds to TRBD1 (6 bases). Germline V gives CDR1 SGHDT, CDR2 YYEEEE. This CDR3 spans 16 amino acids. The germline V and J ends were trimmed by 5 bases and 3 bases, with 20 bases remaining between them. The CDR3 DNA follows: TGTGCCAGCAGGTACCAGGGGATTTGGGGAGACACTGAAGCTTTCTTT. This translates into CASRYQGIWGDTEAFF.

This chain uses TRBV5-6 with TRBJ1-2, with D possibly being TRBD1 (5 bases). The V end was cut by 0 bases, the J end by 4 bases, with 10 bases between. This CDR3 spans 14 amino acids. Per the germline V gene, CDR1 is SGHDT and CDR2 is YYEEEE. The CDR3: CASSLEGFGYGYTF. The DNA for the CDR3 is TGTGCCAGCAGCTTGGAGGGGTTCGGCTATGGCTACACCTTC.